This TCR beta chain was sequenced for a study of CD8+CD57+ T cells in acquired aplastic anemia. Individuals selected for sequencing had exhibited CD8+CD57+ cell expansion on flow cytometry. In all patients, the disease was severe acquired aplastic anemia. V was pared by 5 bases and J by 11 bases, with 12 bases between. This CDR3 is 12 amino acids long. CDR1 is SGHVS and CDR2 is FQNEAQ in the germline V gene. For CDR3 and TCR beta VDJ profiling, genomic DNA was the template used. TCRdb reprocessed the reads via MiXCR and lists one record per CDR3 protein. The sample includes more than 70,000 distinct CDR3 sequences, roughly three quarters of them seen just once. Study results and limitations: Some 31 sequences, all CD8+ CDR3, were shared between patients and controls. For CD8+ Simpson's diversity, patients and controls showed no significant difference.

Turning to this clonotype: Its specificity is not known.

The sample was sorted CD4+, CD8+, or CD8+CD57+ T cells (not recorded which) from PBMCs. The clonotype comes from a human donor with aplastic anemia. V gene TRBV7-8 combines with J gene TRBJ1-4; D ambiguous. The CDR3 loop is CASSQRLGKLFF. The CDR3 DNA follows: TGTGCCAGCAGCCAGAGGTTGGGGAAACTGTTTTTT.